Included here is one TCR beta chain sequence, with context. This PCR relied on a set of 60 Vbeta primers and 13 Jbeta primers. Measured with immunoSEQ multiplex PCR; TCRdb has only the in-frame clones, and not every one. The sample lists about 160,000 clones, about 79% seen once, with roughly 6.7% in the top ten. The length of the CDR3 is 18 residues. With V trimmed by 8 bases and J by 0 bases, 14 bases remained unmatched. Germline V gives CDR1 MGHRA, CDR2 YSYEKL. The data are from a study of cytomegalovirus exposure and HLA in healthy donors. This TCR derives from a man aged 50 to 60 in good health and CMV-seropositive. The V call is TRBV4-1, the J call TRBJ2-1, with 9 bases identical to TRBD1. The specimen sequenced was PBMCs. The DNA of the CDR3 is TGCGCCAGCTTCCCCGGGACAGGGACCCAAAGCTCCTACAATGAGCAGTTCTTC. It codes for CASFPGTGTQSSYNEQFF.